The sequence of this T cell receptor (beta chain) was determined in a study of cytomegalovirus exposure and HLA in healthy donors. General study points: It was only CMV serostatus that was available as immune exposure information. Most TCR sequences were rare, but some public TCRs occurred in many donors. TCR association rates varied by HLA locus in a later analysis, with DRB1 highest and HLA-C lowest.

It was with 60 Vbeta and 13 Jbeta primers that the PCR ran. As processed by the authors: In a later analysis, around 12 million of 65 million to 90 million unique beta chains occurred in at least two donors. The repertoire was sequenced with immunoSEQ multiplex PCR; TCRdb's copy has only in-frame clones and lacks some. V and J calls and clone size come straight from that table; D and trimming were deduced from the DNA. The table shows approximately 110,000 clones, with 70% occurring only once. The CDR3 extends over 14 amino acids. Trimming removed 2 bases from V and 5 bases from J; junction bases left unmatched: 5. Germline V lookup: CDR1 SGHTA, CDR2 FQGNSA. In its sample, this clone was seen a few times. What it binds is unknown.

This clonotype was sampled from a middle-aged man in good health and CMV-seropositive. The sample taken for sequencing was PBMCs. J is TRBJ2-7 and V is TRBV7-2; 8 bases are a match to TRBD1. The CDR3 DNA follows: TGTGCCAGCAGCTTAATGGCAGGGGGCCACGAGCAGTACTTC. Protein: CASSLMAGGHEQYF.